The 32 T cell receptor beta chains given below trace back to one sample, sequenced in a study of T cell clonality in common variable immunodeficiency. The method was immunoSEQ multiplex PCR; TCRdb's version includes in-frame clones alone and lacks a portion of them. The data show some 50,000 clones, with none appearing a single time. The material sequenced was peripheral blood mononuclear cells. These receptor sequences come from a person between 18 and 69 years old in good health.

This clone has just a few counts. The read stops 3 residues short of the end of the CDR3; the missing end is completed from the germline J gene. The chain carries TRBV13 and TRBJ2-3, with 8 positions matching TRBD2. The CDR3 totals 15 residues. In germline, CDR1 is PRHDT, CDR2 FYEKMQ (reference sequence). The covered CDR3 bases are TGTGCCAGCAGTTTGGAACTAGCGGCGAAAGAGACG. Translation gives CASSLELAAKET. In full, the CDR3 is CASSLELAAKETQYF.

This clone appeared many times. The CDR3 is cut off 3 residues early in the read; its end comes from the germline J gene. The chain couples TRBV2 to TRBJ2-5; 15 positions agree with TRBD2. Germline V lookup: CDR1 SNHLY, CDR2 FYNNEI. Trimming cost V 6 bases and J 6 bases; bases outside gene matches: 11. This CDR3 comprises 17 residues. The CDR3 reads CASSHRTSGRALKTQYF. The CDR3 DNA, read in part, is TGTGCCAGCAGCCACCGGACTAGCGGGAGGGCCTTGAAGACC. The full variable domain, completed using reference TRBV2 and TRBJ2-5, is EPEVTQTPSHQVTQMGQEVILRCVPISNHLYFYWYRQILGQKVEFLVSFYNNEISEKSEIFDDQFSVERPDGSNFTLKIRSTKLEDSAMYFCASSHRTSGRALKTQYFGPGTRLLVL.

This clone was seen repeatedly, ten times or more. The read ends 3 residues before the CDR3 terminus; that terminus is restored from the germline J gene. V and J are TRBV5-4 and TRBJ2-5; 8 bases map to TRBD2. The CDR3 covers 15 residues. V shed 4 bases and J 2 bases; nucleotides not matched to a gene: 7. CDR1 SGHNT and CDR2 YYREEE come from the germline V gene (reference sequence). The CDR3 loop reads CASSAAGGVQETQYF. The CDR3 bases that were read are TGTGCCAGCAGCGCCGCCGGGGGGGTGCAAGAGACC.

Many counts were recorded for this clone. The observed sequence ends 3 residues before the CDR3 terminus, with the missing tail filled in from the germline J gene. The V gene is TRBV19, the J gene TRBJ2-3; the D is unclear. The germline gives CDR1 LNHDA, CDR2 SQIVND (reference sequence). The length of the CDR3 is 14 residues. Trimming removed 5 bases at V and 0 bases at J, with 9 bases between. The chain's CDR3 is CASSPGPSTDTQYF. CDR3 DNA (partial): TGTGCCAGTAGTCCCGGTCCCAGCACAGATACG.

This clone was seen at least ten times. The read ends 3 residues early relative to the CDR3; the germline J gene fills the gap. The chain combines TRBV5-1 with TRBJ1-1, with 9 bases lining up with TRBD1. CDR1 is SGHRS, CDR2 YFSETQ, per germline. The CDR3 is 13 amino acids. The CDR3 is CASSLDRGQRAFF. The sequenced part of the CDR3 DNA is TGCGCCAGCAGCTTGGACAGGGGGCAAAGA.

The table lists this clone with many counts. Coverage ceases 3 residues before the CDR3 finishes, and the germline J gene fills in the end. The V gene is TRBV6-2 or TRBV6-3, the J gene TRBJ2-7, with a weak D call TRBD1 (6 bases). Trimming took 7 bases from V and 6 from J, leaving 22 bases between them. The CDR3 loop spans 15 amino acids. Looked up from germline, CDR1 is MNHEY and CDR2 is SVGEGT. CDR3 region: CASNWGAGESGEQYF. CDR3 DNA (partial): TGTGCCAGCAATTGGGGTGCAGGGGAAAGTGGCGAG.

This clone was observed many times. The read stops 3 residues short of the end of the CDR3; the missing end is completed from the germline J gene. The V gene is TRBV4-1, the J gene TRBJ2-3, with TRBD2 identical over 14 bases. CDR1 is MGHRA, CDR2 YSYEKL, per germline. This CDR3 region has 16 residues. Germline trimming cut 5 bases from V and 7 bases from J; bases unmatched to any gene: 8. CDR3 sequence reads: CASSFRLAGGPNTQYF. The sequenced CDR3 bases are TGCGCCAGCAGCTTCCGACTAGCGGGAGGGCCAAATACG.

The table lists this clone with many counts. Sequencing ends 3 residues short of the CDR3 end; the germline J gene provides the rest. The chain recombines TRBV4-1 with TRBJ1-2, with TRBD1 identical over 7 bases. CDR1 and CDR2 (germline): MGHRA, YSYEKL. After removal of 6 bases from V and 3 bases from J, the junction contained 10 bases not matched to a gene. The CDR3 covers 15 residues. Incomplete CDR3 DNA: TGCGCCAGCAGAAACCCAGGGGGGAAGGACTATGGC. Translating it yields CASRNPGGKDYG. The complete CDR3 protein is CASRNPGGKDYGYTF.

As for this clone: The CDR3 is cut off 3 residues early in the read; its end comes from the germline J gene. The rearrangement links TRBV20-1 to TRBJ2-3; TRBD1 matches 7 bases. CDR1 is DFQATT and CDR2 is SNEGSKA in the germline V gene (reference sequence). This CDR3 region has 15 residues. The CDR3 loop reads CSATGAGGNQETQYF. The sequenced part of the CDR3 DNA is TGCAGTGCTACTGGGGCAGGGGGAAACCAAGAGACG.

This clone was seen many times. The sequenced fragment ends 3 residues before the CDR3 boundary, so the rest is inferred from the germline J gene. The chain joins TRBV19 to TRBJ1-2; 8 bases line up with TRBD1. Germline V gene data show CDR1 as LNHDA and CDR2 as SQIVND (reference sequence). There are 13 residues in the CDR3. The part of the CDR3 DNA that was read is TGTGCCAGCGACAGGGGTTCTGGACAGCGC. It encodes CASDRGSGQR. In full, the CDR3 is CASDRGSGQRYTF.

This clone came up a few times. The CDR3 goes on 3 residues after the read ends, and that part is filled in from the germline J gene. J is TRBJ2-5 and V is TRBV5-1; 15 bases line up with TRBD2. The junction had 10 bases not matched to a gene; V was cut back by 4 bases and J by 3 bases. Germline V lookup: CDR1 SGHRS, CDR2 YFSETQ. The CDR3 has 18 amino acids. CDR3 sequence: CASSPGLAGGYYEETQYF. The CDR3 DNA, read in part, is TGCGCCAGCAGCCCGGGACTAGCGGGAGGATATTATGAAGAGACC.

This clone was observed at least ten times. The read ends 3 residues before the CDR3 terminus; that terminus is restored from the germline J gene. The rearrangement links TRBV19 to TRBJ2-1; 11 bases align to TRBD2. Trimming removed 5 bases from V and 8 bases from J; junction bases left unmatched: 11. CDR1 and CDR2 (germline): LNHDA, SQIVND (reference sequence). The CDR3 sequence is 16 residues long. The CDR3 region is CASSRLSGRADYEQFF. The DNA read from the CDR3 is TGTGCCAGTAGTCGACTTAGCGGGAGGGCCGATTATGAG.

This clone occurred many times. Read data end 3 residues before the CDR3 end; the end is taken from the germline J gene. This sequence joins TRBV20-1 and TRBJ2-6; D is unresolved. V lost 4 bases, J lost 4 bases, and 11 bases lay in between. Germline V gene data show CDR1 as DFQATT and CDR2 as SNEGSKA (reference sequence). This CDR3 is built from 14 residues. CDR3 in amino acids: CSAIAEPGANVLTF. Incomplete CDR3 DNA: TGCAGTGCTATAGCAGAGCCCGGGGCCAACGTC.

A remark on this clone: The read stops 3 residues short of the end of the CDR3; the missing end is completed from the germline J gene. The genes are TRBV19 and TRBJ2-3, with 7 positions matching TRBD1. This CDR3 region has 16 residues. The germline CDR1 and CDR2 sequences are LNHDA and SQIVND (reference sequence). The covered CDR3 bases are TGTGCCAGTAGTATGGGAAAGGGGGCCAACTCTCAGCCG. Protein product: CASSMGKGANSQP. The CDR3 reads in full as CASSMGKGANSQPQYF.

This clone was recorded at least ten times. The DNA ends 3 residues before the CDR3 does, and the rest of the CDR3 is filled in from the germline J gene. The chain carries TRBV10-3 and TRBJ2-5, with TRBD1 identical over 8 bases. Looked up from germline, CDR1 is ENHRY and CDR2 is SYGVKD. CDR3 length: 15 residues. V lost 6 bases to trimming and J lost 5 bases; unmatched junction nucleotides: 11. Incomplete CDR3 DNA: TGTGCCATCAGAGGTATCCAGGGGGCAGTGGAGACC. Its protein is CAIRGIQGAVET. The CDR3 in full is CAIRGIQGAVETQYF.

This clone has at least ten counts. The read ends 3 residues early relative to the CDR3; the germline J gene fills the gap. The rearrangement links TRBV7-6 to TRBJ2-7; 7 bases line up with TRBD1. The germline V gene has CDR1 SGHVS and CDR2 FNYEAQ. V was pared by 5 bases and J by 1 base, with 8 bases of the junction left unmatched. CDR3 length equals 15 residues. The part of the CDR3 DNA that was read is TGTGCCAGCAGCCCCAGGACAGGTCTATCCTACGAG. Protein sequence: CASSPRTGLSYE. The full-length CDR3 reads as CASSPRTGLSYEQYF.

This clone was recorded at least ten times. Coverage ceases 3 residues before the CDR3 finishes, and the germline J gene fills in the end. V gene TRBV4-2 combines with J gene TRBJ2-5; 13 bases are a match to TRBD2. The germline CDR1 and CDR2 sequences are LGHNA and YNFKEQ. V lost 4 bases, J lost 2 bases, and 10 bases stayed unmatched. The CDR3 length is 18 residues. CDR3 DNA, as far as it was read: TGTGCCAGCAGCCCTGATCCCGGGACTAGCGGGAAACAAGAGACC. Amino acid sequence: CASSPDPGTSGKQET. The entire CDR3 sequence reads CASSPDPGTSGKQETQYF.

This clone was detected ten times or more. The read gets to within 3 residues of the CDR3 end, and the germline J gene fills in the rest. The chain has TRBV7-2 and TRBJ2-2; a possible D gene is TRBD1 (5 bases). This CDR3 contains 13 residues. V lost 2 bases and J lost 9, with 10 bases in between. CDR1 is SGHTA and CDR2 is FQGNSA in the germline V gene. CDR3 DNA (partial): TGTGCCAGCAGCTTATTACAGGTCCGGGAG. Its protein product is CASSLLQVRE. The whole CDR3 sequence is CASSLLQVRELFF.

On this clone: The read gets to within 3 residues of the CDR3 end, and the germline J gene fills in the rest. The chain recombines TRBV11-3 with TRBJ2-1; no clear D. Germline values: CDR1 SGHNT, CDR2 YENEEA. Trimming removed 0 bases at V and 0 bases at J, with 3 bases between. The CDR3 consists of 14 residues. The CDR3 loop reads CASSLDYSYNEQFF. The CDR3 bases that were read are TGTGCCAGCAGCTTAGATTACTCCTACAATGAG.

This clone showed up many times. The CDR3 goes on 3 residues after the read ends, and that part is filled in from the germline J gene. V is TRBV19 and J is TRBJ2-1, with D possibly matching TRBD2 (5 bases). This CDR3 comprises 15 residues. The V gene's germline CDR1 is LNHDA and CDR2 SQIVND (reference sequence). Trimming shortened V by 8 bases and J by 6 bases, and 20 bases separated the two germline ends. CDR3 protein: CASQQTSGGFNEQFF. The sequenced CDR3 bases are TGTGCCAGTCAACAGACCTCCGGCGGGTTCAATGAG.

The sample holds many counts of this clone. Sequencing ends 3 residues short of the CDR3 end; the germline J gene provides the rest. The chain is built from TRBV7-2 and TRBJ1-1, with D unresolved. V was trimmed by 2 bases and J by 6 bases, leaving 13 bases between them. CDR3 size: 14 residues. Per the germline V gene, CDR1 is SGHTA and CDR2 is FQGNSA. The sequenced CDR3 bases are TGTGCCAGCAGCTTAACTCCCTTGGTGGCTGAA. As protein: CASSLTPLVAE. The full CDR3 is CASSLTPLVAEAFF.

This clone was counted many times. The CDR3 extends 3 residues past the end of the read, so its final part is completed from the germline J gene. The rearrangement links TRBV5-1 to TRBJ2-2, with D possibly TRBD2 on 6 matching bases. Per the germline V gene, CDR1 is SGHRS and CDR2 is YFSETQ. The germline V and J ends were trimmed by 4 bases and 3 bases, with 16 bases remaining between them. The CDR3 sequence is 16 residues long. Incomplete CDR3 DNA: TGCGCCAGCAGCCCGGCGGGGCAGGGTTACACCGGGGAG. Residues: CASSPAGQGYTGE. The CDR3, in full, reads CASSPAGQGYTGELFF.

This clone was seen repeatedly, ten times or more. The read comes to an end 3 residues before the CDR3 does, leaving the germline J gene to fill in the end. The genes are TRBV5-1 and TRBJ2-1; TRBD1 is a possible D gene (5 bases). Germline CDR1 is SGHRS and CDR2 is YFSETQ. The CDR3 extends over 13 amino acids. V lost 3 bases and J 4 bases, leaving 8 bases between the germline ends. The sequenced CDR3 bases are TGCGCCAGCAGCTCCGACAGTTACAATGAG. This translates into CASSSDSYNE. The full CDR3 is CASSSDSYNEQFF.

This clone was found many times. The CDR3 end lies 3 residues beyond the end of the read and is filled in from the germline J gene. The chain recombines TRBV7-3 with TRBJ2-3, with D possibly being TRBD2 (5 bases). The CDR3 extends over 15 amino acids. The germline V gene has CDR1 SGHTA and CDR2 FQGTGA. Partial CDR3 DNA: TGTGCCAGCAGCTTAGCAGGAGCGGATCAAGAGACG. Protein product: CASSLAGADQET. The entire CDR3 is CASSLAGADQETQYF.

This clone has ten or more counts. The sequence runs out 3 residues before the end of the CDR3; the remainder is reconstructed from the germline J gene. This rearrangement joins TRBV6-2 or TRBV6-3 to TRBJ2-7; D possibly corresponds to TRBD1 (5 bases). The germline V gene encodes CDR1 MNHEY and CDR2 SVGEGT. The CDR3 spans 15 residues. The V end lost 2 bases, the J end lost 1 base, and 12 bases lay between the germline ends. Partial CDR3 DNA: TGTGCCAGCAGTTACATAGCAGGGTTGTCCTACGAG. Amino acid sequence: CASSYIAGLSYE. The whole CDR3 region reads CASSYIAGLSYEQYF.

This clone was observed many times. The read gets to within 3 residues of the CDR3 end, and the germline J gene fills in the rest. V usage is TRBV20-1 and J usage is TRBJ2-2; D is possibly TRBD2 (7 bases). This CDR3 has 16 residues. Germline V gene data show CDR1 as DFQATT and CDR2 as SNEGSKA (reference sequence). Incomplete CDR3 DNA: TGCAGTGCTGCCCGGGACTCGAGGGGGGGAAATGAAAAG. Amino acid sequence: CSAARDSRGGNEK. The CDR3 in full is CSAARDSRGGNEKLFF.

This clone was counted many times. Read coverage stops 3 residues before the CDR3 terminus; the germline J gene supplies the remainder. This chain joins TRBV2 and TRBJ2-1; 8 bases are a match to TRBD1. This CDR3 comprises 16 residues. Germline V CDR1 and CDR2: SNHLY, FYNNEI. Trimming took 8 bases from V and 3 from J; bases not matched to a gene: 12. The sequenced part of the CDR3 DNA is TGTGCCAGCGGTTTGCGACCGGGACAGGTCTACAATGAG. This translates into CASGLRPGQVYNE. The whole CDR3 reads CASGLRPGQVYNEQFF. Full variable domain (missing parts from reference TRBV2 and TRBJ2-1): EPEVTQTPSHQVTQMGQEVILRCVPISNHLYFYWYRQILGQKVEFLVSFYNNEISEKSEIFDDQFSVERPDGSNFTLKIRSTKLEDSAMYFCASGLRPGQVYNEQFFGPGTRLTVL.

In the case of this clone: The observed sequence ends 3 residues before the CDR3 terminus, with the missing tail filled in from the germline J gene. The chain employs TRBV5-4 and TRBJ2-7; 11 nucleotides match TRBD1. V was pared by 2 bases and J by 6 bases, with 4 bases of the junction left unmatched. CDR1 is SGHNT and CDR2 is YYREEE in the germline V gene (reference sequence). This CDR3 contains 14 residues. CDR3 bases read: TGTGCCAGCAGCTTCGGGACAGGGGGGTCCGAG. This translates into CASSFGTGGSE. The full CDR3 sequence reads CASSFGTGGSEQYF.

This clone was picked up many times. The read is 3 residues too short to cover the CDR3 end, so that end is filled in from the germline J gene. The chain has TRBV10-1 and TRBJ2-1, with D possibly matching TRBD2 (6 bases). Trimming took 3 bases from V and 7 from J, leaving 16 bases between them. The CDR3 extends over 15 amino acids. The V gene's germline CDR1 is WNHNN and CDR2 SYGVQD (reference sequence). The part of the CDR3 DNA that was read is TGCGCCAGCAGTGACCGCCGGGGCCGGGGGAATGAG. It is translated as CASSDRRGRGNE. The whole CDR3 protein reads CASSDRRGRGNEQFF.

This clone was recorded a few times. The read gets to within 3 residues of the CDR3 end, and the germline J gene fills in the rest. This rearrangement joins TRBV18 to TRBJ2-7; TRBD2 matches at 9 bases. With V trimmed by 6 bases and J by 0 bases, 6 bases remained unmatched. The germline CDR1 and CDR2 sequences are KGHSH and LQKENI. This CDR3 comprises 15 residues. The CDR3 DNA, read in part, is TGTGCCAGCTCTGAGACTAGCGGAAGCTCCTACGAG. Protein product: CASSETSGSSYE. The full CDR3 protein is CASSETSGSSYEQYF.

Comments on this clone: The germline gene is not matched at one end of the junction; a read error may be the cause. Here the CDR3 reads CASSLAPGGEKTAFF. CDR3 DNA (partial): TGTGCTAGCAGCTTAGCGCCGGGGGGCGAGAAGACA. The chain uses TRBV7-7 and TRBJ1-1; D is perhaps TRBD1 (6 bases). The read finishes 3 residues shy of the CDR3 end, and the germline J gene is used to complete it. CDR1 and CDR2 from the germline V gene are SSHAT and FNYEAQ (reference sequence). The CDR3 loop spans 15 amino acids.

This clone was counted at least ten times. Coverage ceases 3 residues before the CDR3 finishes, and the germline J gene fills in the end. This rearrangement joins TRBV28 to TRBJ1-4; 7 positions match TRBD1. The germline gives CDR1 MDHEN, CDR2 SYDVKM. The CDR3 is 19 residues long. V lost 6 bases and J lost 0; bases outside the gene matches: 16. The sequenced CDR3 bases are TGTGCCAGCAGGAGAGGGACGACAGGGTCTTGTCCAACTAATGAAAAA. It yields the protein CASRRGTTGSCPTNEK. In full, the CDR3 reads CASRRGTTGSCPTNEKLFF.